The 17 T cell receptor beta chains presented below share a single source sample, sequenced in a study of blood T cell repertoires in COVID-19. Here immunoSEQ multiplex PCR was the method, and the copy in TCRdb shows in-frame clones only, minus some. The table shows under 150,000 clones, with about four fifths occurring only once. Input material: peripheral blood. All receptors derive from a man aged 60 to 69 with acute or convalescent COVID-19.

The sample holds a few counts of this clone. V usage is TRBV18 and J usage is TRBJ2-5; TRBD2 matches 14 bases. The germline V gene encodes CDR1 KGHSH and CDR2 LQKENI. This CDR3 has 18 amino acids. With 2 bases clipped from V and 4 bases from J, the junction kept 9 bases outside the gene matches. The CDR3 DNA reads as TGTGCCAGCTCACCAACAACCGGGACTAGCGGGAGTGGAGAGACCCAGTACTTC. Its protein product is CASSPTTGTSGSGETQYF.

The CDR3 region has the DNA TGTGCCAGCAGCCGGGGGGGGCGGGGGCGCGGGACTAATGAAAAACTGTTTTTT. It translates to CASSRGGRGRGTNEKLFF. The chain is built from TRBV27 and TRBJ1-4; TRBD1 is a possible D gene (6 bases). V lost 6 bases, J lost 2 bases, and 22 bases lay in between. CDR1 MNHEY and CDR2 SMNVEV come from the germline V gene (reference sequence). The CDR3 covers 18 residues.

The rearrangement links TRBV10-3 to TRBJ1-6; 11 nucleotides align to TRBD1. CDR3 size: 17 residues. V lost 3 bases, J lost 5 bases, and 6 bases stayed unmatched. Germline values: CDR1 ENHRY, CDR2 SYGVKD. The CDR3 nucleotides are TGTGCCATCAGTGACGGACAGGGGGCCGCTAATAATTCACCCCTCCACTTT. Residues: CAISDGQGAANNSPLHF.

The rearrangement uses TRBV5-1 and TRBJ2-2, with D maybe TRBD1 (6 bases). Germline CDR1 reads SGHRS; CDR2 reads YFSETQ. Trimming cost V 1 base and J 5 bases, with 12 bases left between them. The CDR3 is 15 residues long. The CDR3 region has the DNA TGCGCCAGCAGCTTGTTACAGGGTGGGACCGGGGAGCTGTTTTTT. Translation: CASSLLQGGTGELFF.

The J gene is TRBJ2-2, the V gene TRBV7-2; the match to TRBD2 covers 10 bases. Trimming cost V 4 bases and J 4 bases; bases outside gene matches: 3. The V gene's germline CDR1 is SGHTA and CDR2 FQGNSA. The CDR3 is 15 amino acids. The CDR3 protein is CASSSSGGVTGELFF. The CDR3 coding sequence is TGTGCCAGCAGCTCAAGCGGGGGGGTCACCGGGGAGCTGTTTTTT. Combining the CDR3 with reference TRBV7-2 and TRBJ2-2 gives the whole variable domain GAGVSQSPSNKVTEKGKDVELRCDPISGHTALYWYRQSLGQGLEFLIYFQGNSAPDKSGLPSDRFSAERTGGSVSTLTIQRTQQEDSAVYLCASSSSGGVTGELFFGEGSRLTVL.

The table lists this clone with a few counts. The rearrangement links TRBV3-1 (or the pseudogene TRBV3-2) to TRBJ2-7; 8 nucleotides agree with TRBD1. The trim removed 4 bases at V and 4 bases at J, leaving 6 bases unmatched. This CDR3 spans 14 amino acids. CDR1 and CDR2 from the germline V gene are LGHDT and YNNKEL (reference sequence). This chain's CDR3 is CASSPRDRIYEQYF. In nucleotides, the CDR3 is TGTGCCAGCAGCCCCCGGGACAGGATTTACGAGCAGTACTTC.

The chain joins TRBV5-1 to TRBJ2-2; the match to TRBD1 covers 7 bases. The germline gives CDR1 SGHRS, CDR2 YFSETQ. The J segment lost 7 bases and the V segment lost 0 bases, leaving 3 bases of the junction unmatched. The CDR3 loop spans 14 amino acids. The CDR3 DNA follows: TGCGCCAGCAGCTTGGGGGACAGTTACGGGGAGCTGTTTTTT. Translating it yields CASSLGDSYGELFF.

The chain recombines TRBV5-4 with TRBJ2-1; D gene unclear. The CDR3 contains 13 residues. The germline V and J ends were trimmed by 4 bases and 6 bases, with 11 bases remaining between them. The V gene's germline CDR1 is SGHNT and CDR2 YYREEE (reference sequence). In nucleotides, the CDR3 is TGTGCCAGCAGCGCGACTCCTTTCAATGAGCAGTTCTTC. This codes for CASSATPFNEQFF.

The chain joins TRBV4-2 to TRBJ1-4, with 10 bases fitting TRBD1. This CDR3 contains 17 residues. The junction had 12 bases not matched to a gene; V was cut back by 4 bases and J by 7 bases. The germline V gene encodes CDR1 LGHNA and CDR2 YNFKEQ. CDR3 nucleotide sequence: TGTGCCAGCAGCCTGTCCGGGACAGGGGCAGGGGGTGAAAAACTGTTTTTT. Its translation: CASSLSGTGAGGEKLFF.

The chain recombines TRBV4-2 with TRBJ2-2; D may be TRBD1 (5 bases). Germline lookup yields CDR1 LGHNA and CDR2 YNFKEQ. The CDR3 extends over 13 amino acids. The ends were cut back, 5 bases at V and 4 bases at J, with 8 bases in the middle. The CDR3 loop reads CASSTTGTGELFF. The CDR3 DNA is TGTGCCAGCAGCACAACAGGCACCGGGGAGCTGTTTTTT.

V usage is TRBV6-1 and J usage is TRBJ1-6, with D hard to call. Germline CDR1 reads MNHNS; CDR2 reads SASEGT. The CDR3 length is 12 residues. Trimming removed 0 bases at V and 15 bases at J, with 9 bases between. CDR3 bases: TGTGCCAGCAGTGAAGCAGACTTTTTCCTCCACTTT. Protein sequence: CASSEADFFLHF.

This clone appeared a few times. This chain links TRBV2 with TRBJ1-1; D ambiguous. The CDR3 length is 13 residues. Germline assignment: CDR1 SNHLY and CDR2 FYNNEI. Trimming took off 4 bases at V and 0 bases at J, with 6 bases between the two ends. The CDR3 loop is CASSALMNTEAFF. The CDR3 DNA reads as TGTGCCAGCAGTGCGTTAATGAACACTGAAGCTTTCTTT.

J is TRBJ2-7 and V is TRBV4-1, with D possibly matching TRBD1 (6 bases). The CDR3 has 15 amino acids. Germline V lookup: CDR1 MGHRA, CDR2 YSYEKL. V shed 0 bases and J shed 2 bases, with 11 bases lying between them. The CDR3 spells CASSQDDRPPYEQYF. The CDR3 coding sequence is TGCGCCAGCAGCCAAGACGACAGGCCCCCCTACGAGCAGTACTTC.

This clone was seen more than once but under ten times. J is TRBJ2-5 and V is TRBV30; 11 bases line up with TRBD2. Trimming removed 6 bases from V and 2 bases from J; junction bases left unmatched: 5. Germline-derived CDR1 and CDR2 are GTSNPN and SVGIG (reference sequence). This CDR3 has 14 residues. The CDR3 spells CACALAGVQETQYF. CDR3 in DNA: TGTGCCTGCGCACTAGCGGGGGTTCAAGAGACCCAGTACTTC. The full variable domain, in which reference TRBV30 and TRBJ2-5 provide the parts outside the CDR3, is SQTIHQWPATLVQPVGSPLSLECTVEGTSNPNLYWYRQAAGRGLQLLFYSVGIGQISSEVPQNLSASRPQDRQFILSSKKLLLSDSGFYLCACALAGVQETQYFGPGTRLLVL.

This clone was picked up one time. V and J are TRBV7-3 and TRBJ2-2, with TRBD2 as a possible D gene (5 bases). There are 17 residues in the CDR3. V was shortened by 8 bases and J by 1 base, with 20 bases between the two germline ends. Germline assignment: CDR1 SGHTA and CDR2 FQGTGA. The CDR3 region has the DNA TGTGCCAGCCAAGTCAGGAGCGGCGGAGTGAACACCGGGGAGCTGTTTTTT. Protein: CASQVRSGGVNTGELFF.

The chain recombines TRBV7-2 with TRBJ1-3, with a weak D call TRBD1 (6 bases). This CDR3 contains 15 residues. V was clipped by 5 bases and J by 1 base, with 12 bases between them. Per the germline V gene, CDR1 is SGHTA and CDR2 is FQGNSA. CDR3 amino acids: CASSAHRVSGNTIYF. The CDR3 DNA reads TGTGCCAGCAGCGCACACAGGGTTTCTGGAAACACCATATATTTT.

This CDR3 reads CASSLYDTVNSPLHF. CDR3 nucleotide sequence: TGTGCCAGCAGCTTGTATGACACGGTAAATTCACCCCTCCACTTT. The chain links TRBV5-5 to TRBJ1-6; D unclear. CDR1 is SGHKS and CDR2 is YYEKEE in the germline V gene (reference sequence). V dropped 1 base and J dropped 7 bases, with 12 bases sitting between them. The length of the CDR3 is 15 residues.